Listed here are 3 T cell receptor beta chains from one sample, sequenced in a study of CD8 T cells in ankylosing spondylitis. Using its own MiXCR run on the 5' RACE reads, TCRdb lists one record per CDR3 protein. Here the sample spans roughly 230,000 distinct CDR3 sequences, approximately 10% being singletons. The sequencing input was blood, either unsorted or a sorted T cell fraction (not recorded which). Source of these receptors: a male donor with ankylosing spondylitis or in good health (not recorded which).

This clonotype was observed many times. V usage is TRBV27 and J usage is TRBJ2-3; possible D gene TRBD2, 5 bases. Germline V lookup: CDR1 MNHEY, CDR2 SMNVEV (reference sequence). Trimming took off 5 bases at V and 4 bases at J, with 19 bases between the two ends. This CDR3 is 16 amino acids long. CDR3 sequence reads: CASSSGRLSGADTQYF. The DNA for the CDR3 is TGTGCCAGCAGTAGCGGACGTCTGAGTGGGGCAGATACGCAGTATTTT.

This clonotype was seen repeatedly, ten times or more. This chain links TRBV19 with TRBJ1-3; a possible D gene is TRBD1 (6 bases). The ends were cut back, 9 bases at V and 2 bases at J, with 14 bases in the middle. Germline V gene sequence: CDR1 LNHDA, CDR2 SQIVND (reference sequence). CDR3 length: 14 residues. CDR3 loop: CASTNREAGNTIYF. CDR3 sequence (DNA): TGTGCCAGCACGAACAGGGAGGCTGGAAACACCATATATTTT.

V and J are TRBV7-2 and TRBJ2-1; D perhaps matches TRBD1 (5 bases). This CDR3 spans 13 amino acids. The V end lost 3 bases, the J end lost 9 bases, and 12 bases lay between the germline ends. Germline V gene lookup returns CDR1 SGHTA and CDR2 FQGNSA. The CDR3 loop is CASSFKGIAEQFF. CDR3 DNA: TGTGCCAGCAGCTTTAAGGGGATCGCTGAGCAGTTCTTC.